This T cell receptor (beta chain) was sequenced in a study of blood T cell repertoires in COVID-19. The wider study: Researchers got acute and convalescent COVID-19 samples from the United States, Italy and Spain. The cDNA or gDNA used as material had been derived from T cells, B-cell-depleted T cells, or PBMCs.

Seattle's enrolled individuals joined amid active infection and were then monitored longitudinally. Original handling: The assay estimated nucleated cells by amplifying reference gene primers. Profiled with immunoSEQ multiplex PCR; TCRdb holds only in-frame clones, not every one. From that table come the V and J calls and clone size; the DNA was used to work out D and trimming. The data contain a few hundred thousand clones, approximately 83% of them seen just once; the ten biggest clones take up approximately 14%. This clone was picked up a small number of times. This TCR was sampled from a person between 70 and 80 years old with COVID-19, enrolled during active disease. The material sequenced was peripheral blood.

The CDR3 region is CASSFTFGQETQYF. Here the CDR3 DNA reads TGTGCCAGCAGCTTTACCTTCGGGCAAGAGACCCAGTACTTC. The V call is TRBV7-3, the J call TRBJ2-5, with D hard to call. This CDR3 contains 14 residues. Per the germline V gene, CDR1 is SGHTA and CDR2 is FQGTGA. The V end lost 3 bases, the J end lost 2 bases, and 10 bases lay between the germline ends.